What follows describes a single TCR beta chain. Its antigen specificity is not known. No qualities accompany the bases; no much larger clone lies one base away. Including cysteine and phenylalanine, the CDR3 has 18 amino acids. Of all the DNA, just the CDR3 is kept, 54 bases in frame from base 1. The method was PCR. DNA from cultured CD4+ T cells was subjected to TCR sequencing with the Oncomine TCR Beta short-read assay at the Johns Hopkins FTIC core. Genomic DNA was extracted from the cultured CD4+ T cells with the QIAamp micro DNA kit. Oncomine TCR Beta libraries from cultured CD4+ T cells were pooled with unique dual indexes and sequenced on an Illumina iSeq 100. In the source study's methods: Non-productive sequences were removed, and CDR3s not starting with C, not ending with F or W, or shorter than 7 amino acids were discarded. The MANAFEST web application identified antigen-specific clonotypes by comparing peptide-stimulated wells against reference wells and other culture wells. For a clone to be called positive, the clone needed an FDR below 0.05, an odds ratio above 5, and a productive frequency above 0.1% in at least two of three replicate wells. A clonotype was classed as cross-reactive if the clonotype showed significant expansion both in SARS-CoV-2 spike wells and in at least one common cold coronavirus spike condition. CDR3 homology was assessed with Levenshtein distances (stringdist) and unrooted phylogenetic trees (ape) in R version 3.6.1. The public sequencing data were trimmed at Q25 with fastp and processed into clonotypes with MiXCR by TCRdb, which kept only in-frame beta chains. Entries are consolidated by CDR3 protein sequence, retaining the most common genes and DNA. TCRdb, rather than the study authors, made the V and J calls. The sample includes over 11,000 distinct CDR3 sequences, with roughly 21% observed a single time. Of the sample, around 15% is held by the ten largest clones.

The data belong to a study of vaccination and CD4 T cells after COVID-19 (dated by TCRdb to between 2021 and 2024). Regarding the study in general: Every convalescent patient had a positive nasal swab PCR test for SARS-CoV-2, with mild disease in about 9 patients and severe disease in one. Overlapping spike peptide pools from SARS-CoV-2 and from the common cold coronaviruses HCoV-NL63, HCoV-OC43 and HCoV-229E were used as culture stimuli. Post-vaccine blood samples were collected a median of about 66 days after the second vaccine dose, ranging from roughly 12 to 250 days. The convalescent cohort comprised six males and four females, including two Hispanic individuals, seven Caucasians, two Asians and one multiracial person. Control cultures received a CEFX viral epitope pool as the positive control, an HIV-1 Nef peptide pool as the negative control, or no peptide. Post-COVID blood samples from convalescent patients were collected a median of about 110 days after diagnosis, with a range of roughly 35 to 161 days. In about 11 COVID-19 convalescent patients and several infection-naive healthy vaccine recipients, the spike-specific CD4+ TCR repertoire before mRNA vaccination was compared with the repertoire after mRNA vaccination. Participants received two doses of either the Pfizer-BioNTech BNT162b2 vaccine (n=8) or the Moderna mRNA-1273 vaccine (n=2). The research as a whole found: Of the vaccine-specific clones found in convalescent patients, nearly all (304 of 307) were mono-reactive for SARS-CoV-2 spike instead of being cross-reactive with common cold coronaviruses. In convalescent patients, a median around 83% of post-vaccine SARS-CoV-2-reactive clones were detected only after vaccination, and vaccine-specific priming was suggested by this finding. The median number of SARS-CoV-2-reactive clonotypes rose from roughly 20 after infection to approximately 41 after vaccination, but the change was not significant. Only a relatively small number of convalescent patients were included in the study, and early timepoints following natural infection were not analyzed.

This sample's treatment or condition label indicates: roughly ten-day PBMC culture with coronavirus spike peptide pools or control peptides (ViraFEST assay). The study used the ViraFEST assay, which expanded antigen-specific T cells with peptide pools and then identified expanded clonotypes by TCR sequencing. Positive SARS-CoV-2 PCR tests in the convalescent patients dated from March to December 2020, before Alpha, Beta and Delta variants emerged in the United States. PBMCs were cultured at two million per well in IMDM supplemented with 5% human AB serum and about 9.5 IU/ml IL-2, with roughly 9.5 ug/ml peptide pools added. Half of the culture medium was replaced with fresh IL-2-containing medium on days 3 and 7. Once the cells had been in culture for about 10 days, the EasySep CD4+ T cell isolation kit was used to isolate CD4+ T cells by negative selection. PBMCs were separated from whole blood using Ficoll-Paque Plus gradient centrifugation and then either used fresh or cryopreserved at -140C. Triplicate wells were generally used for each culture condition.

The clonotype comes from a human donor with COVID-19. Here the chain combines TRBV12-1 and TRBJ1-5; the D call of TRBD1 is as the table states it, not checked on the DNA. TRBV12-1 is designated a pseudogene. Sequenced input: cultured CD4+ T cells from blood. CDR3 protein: CASSSPDGQAYSNQPQHF. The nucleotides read TGTGCCAGCAGCTCGCCAGACGGACAGGCCTATAGCAATCAGCCCCAGCATTTT.